This is a list of T cell receptor beta chains from one sample in a study of molecular identifiers for immune sequencing clone quantification. MiXCR, applied by TCRdb to the PCR reads, yields one record per CDR3 protein. This sample has approximately 550,000 distinct CDR3 sequences, with roughly 26% found just once. Sequenced: naive CD8+ T cells from blood, with Jurkat cell RNA spiked in. The receptors were sampled from a human donor in good health. Some libraries in this study had Jurkat cell RNA spiked in. CDR3s leave out the opening cysteine and the closing phenylalanine or tryptophan. A D gene is named only where the DNA matches it firmly.

J | V | D | CDR3
TRBJ2-7 | TRBV27 | TRBD1 | ASSYRDRGTYEQY
TRBJ2-7 | TRBV5-1 | NA | ASSSRGSTYEQY
TRBJ1-1 | TRBV7-9 | TRBD1 | ASSLGTGWTEAF
TRBJ1-1 | TRBV9 | NA | ASSVVEDMNTEAF
TRBJ2-3 | TRBV20-1 | NA | SAEMGQSTTDTQY
TRBJ2-7 | TRBV12-3/TRBV12-4 | NA | ASSFRLGTYEQY
TRBJ2-1 | TRBV7-2 | TRBD2 | ASSLAGGGANEQF
TRBJ2-1 | TRBV6-2/TRBV6-3 | NA | ASIEAGPHYNEQF
TRBJ2-1 | TRBV7-9 | NA | ASSRGAGLSYNEQF
TRBJ2-1 | TRBV19 | NA | ASSALGGPSNEQF
TRBJ1-3 | TRBV6-2/TRBV6-3 | TRBD1 | ASSPGTGANTIY
TRBJ2-7 | TRBV6-6 | NA | ASSYDDYEQY
TRBJ2-7 | TRBV13 | TRBD2 | ASRLTSGGRYEQY
TRBJ2-3 | TRBV15 | TRBD2 | ATSRAGLAGDTQY
TRBJ1-1 | TRBV7-9 | NA | ASSFQGGSTEAF
TRBJ2-7 | TRBV13 | NA | ASSLGGLVDEQY
TRBJ2-7 | TRBV7-9 | NA | ASSLNLAGRSTEQY